Given below is one TCR beta chain in context. This record comes from a study of immune characterization of retroperitoneal liposarcoma. TCRdb reanalysed the PCR reads using MiXCR and keeps one entry per CDR3 protein. The table shows thousands of distinct CDR3 sequences, with under 55% occurring only once. The V gene's germline CDR1 is LGHNT and CDR2 FRNRAP. The trim removed 1 base at V and 2 bases at J, leaving 2 bases unmatched. The CDR3 consists of 15 residues. Sequenced: tumor tissue. This receptor was taken from a male donor with retroperitoneal liposarcoma. The rearrangement joins TRBV12-5 to TRBJ2-3, with 8 bases aligning to TRBD1. CDR3 in amino acids: CASGLGDRYTDTQYF. The CDR3 DNA reads as TGTGCTAGTGGTTTGGGGGACAGGTACACAGATACGCAGTATTTT.